The 29 T cell receptor beta chains below were found in one sample sequenced in a study of metastatic and nonmetastatic thyroid tumors. TCRdb re-processed the PCR reads through MiXCR. The top ten hold roughly a quarter of the sample, which has some 25,000 clones, roughly 19% seen once. Each patient went into thyroid surgery without having received any treatment. The sequenced sample consisted of blood. Receptor source: a male donor with papillary thyroid cancer or a benign thyroid nodule (not recorded which). Some clones in this sample may be carry-over from other donors' samples.

This clone has ten or more counts. The rearrangement uses TRBV19 and TRBJ2-7; TRBD1 agrees at 7 bases. V shed 6 bases and J 2 bases; nucleotides not matched to a gene: 4. The germline gives CDR1 LNHDA, CDR2 SQIVND (reference sequence). The CDR3 consists of 13 residues. For the CDR3, the DNA is TGTGCCAGTAGCCCCGGGACAGCCTACGAGCAGTACTTC. This sequence encodes CASSPGTAYEQYF.

This clone showed up many times. The chain combines TRBV7-3 with TRBJ2-7, with 9 bases identical to TRBD1. CDR3 length: 15 residues. Germline-derived CDR1 and CDR2 are SGHTA and FQGTGA. After removal of 5 bases from V and 2 bases from J, the junction contained 7 bases not matched to a gene. The CDR3 region has the DNA TGTGCCAGCAGCGTGGGACAGGGCCCTACCTACGAGCAGTACTTC. Residues: CASSVGQGPTYEQYF.

This clone was detected a few times. V usage is TRBV12-3 or TRBV12-4 and J usage is TRBJ2-7, with 7 bases lining up with TRBD2. Trimming took 8 bases from V and 0 from J; bases not matched to a gene: 13. The CDR3 is made up of 16 amino acids. The CDR3 nucleotides are TGTGCCAGCGCGGCGGGAGAAGGGGATCACTCCTACGAGCAGTACTTC. It codes for CASAAGEGDHSYEQYF.

This clone came up many times. The chain carries TRBV30 and TRBJ2-5, with TRBD1 as a possible D gene (5 bases). The CDR3 covers 12 residues. Germline CDR1 GTSNPN, CDR2 SVGIG (reference sequence). V lost 3 bases and J 4 bases, leaving 9 bases between the germline ends. The CDR3 reads CAWRGDRETQYF. As DNA, the CDR3 is TGTGCCTGGAGAGGTGACAGAGAGACCCAGTACTTC.

This clone has a count of ten or more. A clone one base away is much larger, so this may be a read error. The CDR3 does not close with the conserved phenylalanine or tryptophan, likely indicating a read error. The chain recombines TRBV11-1 with TRBJ2-1; D gene ambiguous. Trimming pared 2 bases from V and 0 bases from J, leaving 8 bases between. Germline V gene sequence: CDR1 SGHAT, CDR2 FQDESV (reference sequence). The CDR3 runs 15 residues. The CDR3 here is CASSLTADSYNEQFS. The CDR3 coding sequence is TGTGCCAGCAGCTTAACAGCAGACTCCTACAATGAGCAGTTCTCC.

This clone was seen ten or more times. The chain is built from TRBV5-1 and TRBJ2-3, with D perhaps TRBD2 (5 bases). Germline V gene sequence: CDR1 SGHRS, CDR2 YFSETQ. V was shortened by 7 bases and J by 2 bases, with 11 bases between the two germline ends. The CDR3 is 13 residues long. CDR3 in amino acids: CASRTADTDTQYF. CDR3 sequence (DNA): TGCGCCAGCCGGACTGCTGACACAGATACGCAGTATTTT.

This clone appeared many times. This chain uses TRBV6-1 with TRBJ2-7; D is uncertain. The CDR3 consists of 13 residues. V was cut by 6 bases and J by 0 bases, with 9 bases left in between. Germline CDR1 reads MNHNS; CDR2 reads SASEGT. The CDR3 is CASRHSTSYEQYF. In nucleotides, the CDR3 is TGTGCCAGCAGACACAGTACCTCCTACGAGCAGTACTTC.

The chain is built from TRBV19 and TRBJ1-5, with 7 bases fitting TRBD1. V dropped 4 bases and J dropped 4; count of bases not matched to a gene: 16. The CDR3 is 18 residues long. CDR1 and CDR2 from the germline V gene are LNHDA and SQIVND (reference sequence). The CDR3 sequence: CASSTIHPRTGWNQPQHF. The CDR3 bases are TGTGCCAGTAGTACAATTCACCCTAGGACAGGCTGGAATCAGCCCCAGCATTTT. Together with reference TRBV19 and TRBJ1-5, the CDR3 gives the full variable domain: DGGITQSPKYLFRKEGQNVTLSCEQNLNHDAMYWYRQDPGQGLRLIYYSQIVNDFQKGDIAEGYSVSREKKESFPLTVTSAQKNPTAFYLCASSTIHPRTGWNQPQHFGDGTRLSIL.

This clone was seen at least ten times. The chain employs TRBV7-2 and TRBJ2-1, with D hard to call. Trimming removed 1 base at V and 2 bases at J, with 9 bases between. CDR1 SGHTA and CDR2 FQGNSA come from the germline V gene. This CDR3 comprises 15 residues. CDR3 protein: CASSLGPVAYNEQFF. The DNA of the CDR3 is TGTGCCAGCAGCTTAGGGCCAGTGGCCTACAATGAGCAGTTCTTC.

The table lists this clone with many counts. The chain joins TRBV6-1 to TRBJ1-5; D is ambiguous. The CDR3 runs to 13 residues. CDR1 MNHNS and CDR2 SASEGT come from the germline V gene. The V and J ends lost 3 bases and 4 bases respectively, with 7 bases between them. Here the CDR3 reads CASSERNNQPQHF. The CDR3, as DNA: TGTGCCAGCAGTGAGCGGAATAATCAGCCCCAGCATTTT.

This clone showed up many times. This chain joins TRBV3-1 and TRBJ2-1, with 10 positions matching TRBD2. Per the germline V gene, CDR1 is LGHDT and CDR2 is YNNKEL (reference sequence). The CDR3 consists of 16 residues. With V trimmed by 3 bases and J by 7 bases, 9 bases remained unmatched. The CDR3 spells CASSHRTSGIGNEQFF. DNA for the CDR3: TGTGCCAGCAGCCACCGAACTAGCGGGATAGGTAATGAGCAGTTCTTC.

Relative to its sample, this clone is medium-sized. This chain uses TRBV12-3 or TRBV12-4 with TRBJ2-7; D may correspond to TRBD1 or TRBD2 (6 bases each). The CDR3 is made up of 14 amino acids. V was clipped by 1 base and J by 2 bases, with 9 bases between them. The CDR3 region is CASSLGRGAYEQYF. In DNA, the CDR3 is TGTGCCAGCAGTTTAGGGAGGGGGGCCTACGAGCAGTACTTC.

V usage is TRBV28 and J usage is TRBJ1-2, with 8 bases lining up with TRBD1. With V trimmed by 7 bases and J by 10 bases, 14 bases remained unmatched. CDR1 and CDR2 from the germline V gene are MDHEN and SYDVKM. The CDR3 contains 14 residues. CDR3 in DNA: TGTGCCAGCATGGCCACCCAGGGGGCTGATGTCTACACCTTC. Protein: CASMATQGADVYTF.

The sample holds many counts of this clone. V and J are TRBV15 and TRBJ2-1; TRBD2 matches 12 bases. Germline values: CDR1 LNHNV, CDR2 YYDKDF (reference sequence). The CDR3 is 17 amino acids. V shed 2 bases and J 4 bases; nucleotides not matched to a gene: 6. CDR3 bases: TGTGCCACCAGCAGAAAACTAGCGGGAGGATCATACAATGAGCAGTTCTTC. This encodes CATSRKLAGGSYNEQFF.

This clone was found many times. The V call is TRBV24-1, the J call TRBJ1-1; D not certain. The CDR3 totals 13 residues. Between the trimmed V and J ends, which lost 1 base and 5 bases, there was a span of 7 bases. CDR1 and CDR2 from the germline V gene are KGHDR and SFDVKD. The CDR3 nucleotides are TGTGCCACCAGTGATTTCAGCGGTACTGAAGCTTTCTTT. Protein: CATSDFSGTEAFF.

J is TRBJ2-6 and V is TRBV11-1; perhaps TRBD2 as D (6 bases). Germline V lookup: CDR1 SGHAT, CDR2 FQDESV (reference sequence). This CDR3 comprises 14 residues. Trimming cost V 8 bases and J 1 base, with 9 bases left between them. The CDR3 loop is CASGGVSGANVLTF. In DNA form, the CDR3 reads TGTGCCAGCGGAGGGGTTTCTGGGGCCAACGTCCTGACTTTC. Filled out from reference TRBV11-1 and TRBJ2-6, the complete variable domain reads EAEVAQSPRYKITEKSQAVAFWCDPISGHATLYWYRQILGQGPELLVQFQDESVVDDSQLPKDRFSAERLKGVDSTLKIQPAELGDSAMYLCASGGVSGANVLTFGAGSRLTVL.

This clone was counted many times. This chain links TRBV5-1 with TRBJ2-7, with D possibly TRBD2 on 5 matching bases. This CDR3 is built from 16 residues. Germline V lookup: CDR1 SGHRS, CDR2 YFSETQ. V lost 7 bases to trimming and J lost 1 base, with 21 bases between them. This CDR3 reads CASSSRGRVRSYEQYF. The CDR3 region has the DNA TGCGCCAGCTCCTCCCGAGGGCGGGTTAGGTCCTACGAGCAGTACTTC. Looking up the rest from reference TRBV5-1 and TRBJ2-7 gives the full variable domain: KAGVTQTPRYLIKTRGQQVTLSCSPISGHRSVSWYQQTPGQGLQFLFEYFSETQRNKGNFPGRFSGRQFSNSRSEMNVSTLELGDSALYLCASSSRGRVRSYEQYFGPGTRLTVT.

This clone was recorded at least ten times. The rearrangement links TRBV6-4 to TRBJ2-7, with 8 bases aligning to TRBD1. V lost 8 bases to trimming and J lost 0 bases; unmatched junction nucleotides: 24. The CDR3 sequence is 20 residues long. Germline-derived CDR1 and CDR2 are MRHNA and SNTAGT. CDR3 sequence: CASYGKHFDRGHIFSYEQYF. The DNA for the CDR3 is TGTGCCAGCTACGGAAAACATTTCGACAGGGGTCATATCTTCTCCTACGAGCAGTACTTC.

V usage is TRBV2 and J usage is TRBJ2-7; D is ambiguous. Germline assignment: CDR1 SNHLY and CDR2 FYNNEI. This CDR3 comprises 15 residues. V lost 2 bases, J lost 2 bases, and 13 bases lay in between. CDR3 sequence reads: CASSERAGGTYEQYF. The DNA of the CDR3 is TGTGCCAGCAGTGAACGGGCAGGTGGGACCTACGAGCAGTACTTC. Based on the CDR3 plus reference TRBV2 and TRBJ2-7, the full variable domain is EPEVTQTPSHQVTQMGQEVILRCVPISNHLYFYWYRQILGQKVEFLVSFYNNEISEKSEIFDDQFSVERPDGSNFTLKIRSTKLEDSAMYFCASSERAGGTYEQYFGPGTRLTVT.

This clone was picked up many times. The rearrangement uses TRBV9 and TRBJ1-5; the D gene is possibly TRBD1 (5 bases). V gave up 0 bases and J gave up 5 bases, with 9 bases separating them. The V gene's germline CDR1 is SGDLS and CDR2 YYNGEE. The CDR3 has 14 amino acids. As DNA, the CDR3 is TGTGCCAGCAGCGTAGGAGGGGAGGATCAGCCCCAGCATTTT. This encodes CASSVGGEDQPQHF.

This clone has at least ten counts. The chain couples TRBV25-1 to TRBJ1-1; the match to TRBD1 covers 7 bases. This CDR3 comprises 16 residues. From germline, CDR1 is MGHDK and CDR2 SYGVNS. Trimming took 3 bases from V and 0 from J; bases not matched to a gene: 7. The CDR3: CASSDYRGSMNTEAFF. The CDR3 nucleotides are TGTGCCAGCAGTGACTACAGGGGAAGTATGAACACTGAAGCTTTCTTT. Full variable domain (rest looked up from reference TRBV25-1 and TRBJ1-1): EADIYQTPRYLVIGTGKKITLECSQTMGHDKMYWYQQDPGMELHLIHYSYGVNSTEKGDLSSESTVSRIRTEHFPLTLESARPSHTSQYLCASSDYRGSMNTEAFFGQGTRLTVV.

The V and J genes are TRBV7-2 and TRBJ1-2; possible D gene TRBD1, 5 bases. The CDR3 sequence is 15 residues long. V shed 1 base and J shed 3 bases, with 12 bases lying between them. CDR1 and CDR2 from the germline V gene are SGHTA and FQGNSA. The CDR3 DNA reads as TGTGCCAGCAGCTTAGGGCAGGGAGGCGACTATGGCTACACCTTC. Encoded protein: CASSLGQGGDYGYTF.

This clone was counted a single time. The junction departs from the called germline gene at one end, perhaps through a read error. The chain combines TRBV5-1 with TRBJ2-7; possible D gene TRBD1, 6 bases. The CDR3 spans 14 residues. Germline-derived CDR1 and CDR2 are SGHRS and YFSETQ. The CDR3 is CASSLGGGGVEKYF. As DNA, the CDR3 is TGCGCCAGCAGCTTGGGCGGTGGGGGCGTCGAGAAGTACTTC. Drawing the rest from reference TRBV5-1 and TRBJ2-7, the complete variable domain is KAGVTQTPRYLIKTRGQQVTLSCSPISGHRSVSWYQQTPGQGLQFLFEYFSETQRNKGNFPGRFSGRQFSNSRSEMNVSTLELGDSALYLCASSLGGGGVEKYFGPGTRLTVT.

The chain carries TRBV11-2 and TRBJ1-2; the D is unclear. Per the germline V gene, CDR1 is SGHAT and CDR2 is FQNNGV. CDR3 length: 14 amino acids. V was clipped by 7 bases and J by 4 bases, with 16 bases between them. As DNA, the CDR3 is TGTGCCAGCAATTTAGCAAACGACCTCTATGGCTACACCTTC. The encoded protein is CASNLANDLYGYTF.

Worth noting for this clone: An end of the junction does not agree with germline; a read error may underlie this. This chain joins TRBV18 and TRBJ1-3; 8 bases map to TRBD1. The length of the CDR3 is 16 residues. CDR1 is KGHSH, CDR2 LQKENI, per germline. CDR3 nucleotides: TGTGCCAGCCCACCGCAAGTGACAGGGGACGGAAACACCATATATTTT. Translated: CASPPQVTGDGNTIYF.

The chain has TRBV30 and TRBJ1-4; D remains ambiguous. Germline V lookup: CDR1 GTSNPN, CDR2 SVGIG (reference sequence). CDR3 length: 15 amino acids. The germline V and J ends were trimmed by 7 bases and 3 bases, with 18 bases remaining between them. CDR3 nucleotide sequence: TGTGCCTTGACTGTCCAGGCGGTTTCTAATGAAAAACTGTTTTTT. Translation gives CALTVQAVSNEKLFF.

This clone was observed at least ten times. The J gene is TRBJ2-5, the V gene TRBV3-1; D ambiguous. Trimming took 4 bases from V and 0 from J, leaving 12 bases between them. The germline gives CDR1 LGHDT, CDR2 YNNKEL (reference sequence). This CDR3 is built from 15 residues. CDR3 loop: CASSLRYSYQETQYF. The CDR3 DNA reads as TGTGCCAGCAGCCTACGGTACAGTTACCAAGAGACCCAGTACTTC.

The gene calls are TRBV20-1 and TRBJ1-1; tentative D call: TRBD1 (5 bases). Germline CDR1 is DFQATT and CDR2 is SNEGSKA (reference sequence). Trimming took off 3 bases at V and 3 bases at J, with 14 bases between the two ends. This CDR3 comprises 14 residues. The CDR3 sequence: CSARVEGRDTEAFF. CDR3 nucleotide sequence: TGCAGTGCTAGGGTGGAGGGGAGGGACACTGAAGCTTTCTTT.

This clone was recorded at least ten times. The V gene is TRBV9, the J gene TRBJ2-1, with D possibly being TRBD1 (5 bases). CDR3 size: 17 residues. The V and J ends lost 2 bases and 5 bases respectively, with 20 bases between them. CDR1 and CDR2 (germline): SGDLS, YYNGEE. CDR3 sequence reads: CASSVDDSRLFHNEQFF. The CDR3 nucleotides read TGTGCCAGCAGCGTCGATGACAGTCGCCTCTTCCACAATGAGCAGTTCTTC. Filled out from reference TRBV9 and TRBJ2-1, the complete variable domain reads DSGVTQTPKHLITATGQRVTLRCSPRSGDLSVYWYQQSLDQGLQFLIQYYNGEERAKGNILERFSAQQFPDLHSELNLSSLELGDSALYFCASSVDDSRLFHNEQFFGPGTRLTVL.